This TCR beta chain was captured by sequencing in a study of T cell changes during pregnancy in multiple sclerosis. This clone was detected only once. Measured with immunoSEQ multiplex PCR; TCRdb has only the in-frame clones, and not every one. Found here are about 52,000 clones, 92% of them singletons; the top ten hold less than 0.3%. Germline V gene lookup returns CDR1 MNHNS and CDR2 SASEGT. CDR3 length: 16 amino acids. V was pared by 3 bases and J by 2 bases, with 17 bases between. The sample consisted of CD4+ T cells from peripheral blood mononuclear cells, taken in the third trimester of pregnancy. The gene calls are TRBV6-1 and TRBJ2-7; tentative D call: TRBD1 (5 bases). The sequence was obtained from a female donor with multiple sclerosis, enrolled in a pregnancy study. The CDR3 protein is CASSDPRTRATYEQYF. The CDR3 DNA reads as TGTGCCAGCAGTGACCCGCGGACAAGGGCCACCTACGAGCAGTACTTC.